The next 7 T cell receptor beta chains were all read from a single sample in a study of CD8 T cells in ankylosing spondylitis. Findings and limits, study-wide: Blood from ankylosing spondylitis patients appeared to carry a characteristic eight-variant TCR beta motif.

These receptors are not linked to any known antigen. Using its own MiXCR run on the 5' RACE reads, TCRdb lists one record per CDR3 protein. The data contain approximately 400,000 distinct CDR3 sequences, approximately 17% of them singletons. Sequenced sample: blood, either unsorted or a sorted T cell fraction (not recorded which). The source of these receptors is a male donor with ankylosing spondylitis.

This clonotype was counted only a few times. For the CDR3, the DNA is TGTGCCAGCAGTTTTCCCGGGTTGCAGAATTCACCCCTCCACTTT. Amino acids: CASSFPGLQNSPLHF. The chain links TRBV28 to TRBJ1-6; D is uncertain. Trimming removed 3 bases at V and 7 bases at J, with 13 bases between. CDR1 is MDHEN and CDR2 is SYDVKM in the germline V gene. The CDR3 is 15 amino acids.

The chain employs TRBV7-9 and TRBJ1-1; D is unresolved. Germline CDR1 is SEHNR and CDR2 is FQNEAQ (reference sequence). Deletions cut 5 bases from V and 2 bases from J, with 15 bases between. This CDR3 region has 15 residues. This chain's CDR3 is CASSPPRGGNTEAFF. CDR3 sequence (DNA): TGTGCCAGCAGCCCCCCCCGGGGAGGTAACACTGAAGCTTTCTTT.

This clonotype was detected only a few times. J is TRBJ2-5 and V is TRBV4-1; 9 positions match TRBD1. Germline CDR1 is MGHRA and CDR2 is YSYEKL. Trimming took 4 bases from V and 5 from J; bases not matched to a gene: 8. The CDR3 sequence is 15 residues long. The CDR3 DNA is TGCGCCAGCAGCCGAACCGGGACAGGGTCCGAGACCCAGTACTTC. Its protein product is CASSRTGTGSETQYF.

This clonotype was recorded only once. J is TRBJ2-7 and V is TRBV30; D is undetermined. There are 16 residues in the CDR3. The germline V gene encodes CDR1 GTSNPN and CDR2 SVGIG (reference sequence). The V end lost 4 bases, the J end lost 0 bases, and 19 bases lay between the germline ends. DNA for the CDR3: TGTGCCTGGACCCGCACGGACCCCAGGAGCTCCTACGAGCAGTACTTC. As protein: CAWTRTDPRSSYEQYF. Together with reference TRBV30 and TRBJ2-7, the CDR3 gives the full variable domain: SQTIHQWPATLVQPVGSPLSLECTVEGTSNPNLYWYRQAAGRGLQLLFYSVGIGQISSEVPQNLSASRPQDRQFILSSKKLLLSDSGFYLCAWTRTDPRSSYEQYFGPGTRLTVT.

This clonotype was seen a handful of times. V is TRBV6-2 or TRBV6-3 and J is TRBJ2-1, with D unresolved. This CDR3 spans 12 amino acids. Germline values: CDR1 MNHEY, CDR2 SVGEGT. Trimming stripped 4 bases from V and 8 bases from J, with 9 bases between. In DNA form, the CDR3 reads TGTGCCAGCAGTTTTGACGGAGATGAGCAGTTCTTC. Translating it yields CASSFDGDEQFF.

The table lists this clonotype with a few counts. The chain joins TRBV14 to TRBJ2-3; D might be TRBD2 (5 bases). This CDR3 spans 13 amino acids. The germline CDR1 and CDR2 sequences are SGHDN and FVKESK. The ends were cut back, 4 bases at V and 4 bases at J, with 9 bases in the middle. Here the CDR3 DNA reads TGTGCCAGCAGCCGAGGGCCACCAGATACGCAGTATTTT. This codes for CASSRGPPDTQYF.

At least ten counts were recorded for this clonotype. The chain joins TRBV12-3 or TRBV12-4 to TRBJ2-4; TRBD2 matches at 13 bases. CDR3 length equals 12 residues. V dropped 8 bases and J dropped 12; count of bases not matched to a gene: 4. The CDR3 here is CASQLAGGPQYF. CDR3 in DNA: TGTGCCAGCCAACTAGCGGGAGGGCCTCAGTACTTC.